The 10 T cell receptor beta chains reported below all come from one sample, sequenced in a study of blood T cell repertoires in COVID-19. TCRdb's copy holds only in-frame clones and misses some; the assay was immunoSEQ multiplex PCR. The table includes around 280,000 clones, around 87% detected once. Sequencing input: peripheral blood. The receptors shown here come from a woman between 45 and 65 years old who had recovered from COVID-19.

V usage is TRBV30 and J usage is TRBJ1-2; D is ambiguous. The CDR3 is 15 amino acids. Germline assignment: CDR1 GTSNPN and CDR2 SVGIG (reference sequence). Trimming stripped 0 bases from V and 4 bases from J, with 15 bases between. The CDR3 coding sequence is TGTGCCTGGAGTGTACTGAGAGGGTGGGCCTATGGCTACACCTTC. Amino acid sequence: CAWSVLRGWAYGYTF.

The chain links TRBV6-5 to TRBJ1-1; a weak D match, TRBD1 (6 bases). The CDR3 runs 13 residues. Germline-derived CDR1 and CDR2 are MNHEY and SVGAGI. Trimming took 3 bases from V and 5 from J, leaving 10 bases between them. The CDR3 DNA is TGTGCCAGCAGTTATAGAACAGGGACTGAAGCTTTCTTT. Translated: CASSYRTGTEAFF.

J is TRBJ2-2 and V is TRBV29-1; the D gene is possibly TRBD1 (5 bases). CDR1 is SQVTM, CDR2 ANQGSEA, per germline. V dropped 6 bases and J dropped 4 bases, with 18 bases sitting between them. CDR3 length: 15 residues. Written as DNA, the CDR3 is TGCAGCGTAGGGGTTGGGCAGCTCCTCACCGGGGAGCTGTTTTTT. Residues: CSVGVGQLLTGELFF.

The chain employs TRBV7-2 and TRBJ1-6; D call uncertain. Germline CDR1 and CDR2: SGHTA and FQGNSA. This CDR3 contains 14 residues. Trimming cost V 4 bases and J 10 bases, with 14 bases left between them. CDR3 amino acids: CASSYGSSGSPLHF. CDR3 in DNA: TGTGCCAGCAGCTACGGATCCTCGGGGTCACCCCTCCACTTT.

This clone was found many times. The CDR3 DNA sequence: TGTGCCAGCAGCTTGGGGCGGAGTAATGAGCAGTTCTTC. Translated: CASSLGRSNEQFF. The V and J genes are TRBV7-2 and TRBJ2-1; a possible D gene is TRBD1 (5 bases). Germline CDR1 reads SGHTA; CDR2 reads FQGNSA. CDR3 length: 13 residues. Trimming removed 3 bases from V and 7 bases from J, with 10 bases in between.

Here the CDR3 DNA reads TGTGCCAGCAGCCAATGGACATACCACGGCTACACCTTC. Protein sequence: CASSQWTYHGYTF. The rearrangement uses TRBV7-8 and TRBJ1-2, with D maybe TRBD1 (5 bases). This CDR3 has 13 residues. V gave up 5 bases and J gave up 8 bases, with 15 bases separating them. Germline values: CDR1 SGHVS, CDR2 FQNEAQ.

The chain couples TRBV7-2 to TRBJ1-6; perhaps TRBD1 as D (6 bases). This CDR3 comprises 13 residues. Germline lookup yields CDR1 SGHTA and CDR2 FQGNSA. Trimming pared 1 base from V and 15 bases from J, leaving 13 bases between. DNA of the CDR3: TGTGCCAGCAGCTTAGTCGACAGGTCTAACCTCCACTTT. This encodes CASSLVDRSNLHF.

The gene calls are TRBV19 and TRBJ1-2, with unresolved D. With 7 bases removed from V and 2 bases from J, the gap between germline ends came to 5 bases. The CDR3 covers 11 residues. From germline, CDR1 is LNHDA and CDR2 SQIVND (reference sequence). CDR3 residues: CASKRNYGYTF. The CDR3 region has the DNA TGTGCCAGTAAGCGCAACTATGGCTACACCTTC.

The CDR3 DNA sequence: TGCGCCAGCAGCTTGGGGACAGGGGGGGTTGAAAAACTGTTTTTT. Residues: CASSLGTGGVEKLFF. The V call is TRBV5-1, the J call TRBJ1-4; 10 bases line up with TRBD1. This CDR3 comprises 15 residues. From germline, CDR1 is SGHRS and CDR2 YFSETQ. The junction had 3 bases not matched to a gene; V was cut back by 0 bases and J by 7 bases.

This sequence joins TRBV7-9 and TRBJ2-1; D gene unclear. The CDR3 is 12 residues long. CDR1 SEHNR and CDR2 FQNEAQ come from the germline V gene (reference sequence). Trimming pared 2 bases from V and 10 bases from J, leaving 9 bases between. The CDR3 DNA follows: TGTGCCAGCAGCTTAATGACAAAAGAGCAGTTCTTC. Its translation is CASSLMTKEQFF. The variable domain in full, with the rest retrieved from reference TRBV7-9 and TRBJ2-1, is DTGVSQNPRHKITKRGQNVTFRCDPISEHNRLYWYRQTLGQGPEFLTYFQNEAQLEKSRLLSDRFSAERPKGSFSTLEIQRTEQGDSAMYLCASSLMTKEQFFGPGTRLTVL.